The T cell receptor (beta chain) described here comes from a study of T cells in Graves' hyperthyroidism and ophthalmopathy. The study's findings and limits: Blood also held most thyroid clonotypes expanded beyond 0.001.

This clonotype showed up many times. Its matching antigen is unknown. This CDR3 comprises 16 residues. Germline V gives CDR1 LGHDT, CDR2 YNNKEL (reference sequence). Trimming at V came to 1 base and at J to 0 bases, leaving 4 bases not matched to a gene. There were TCR beta CDR3 regions amplified from RNA transcripts. The HTBI primer set was used in a first-round RT-PCR of the TCR CDR3. MiXCR was run by TCRdb on the multiplex PCR reads, yielding one entry per CDR3 protein. The data contain approximately 530,000 distinct CDR3 sequences, 15% to 20% of them seen just once; the ten biggest clones take up roughly 44%.

The origin of this receptor is a man between 40 and 49 years old with Graves' ophthalmopathy. The chain couples TRBV3-1 to TRBJ1-2; TRBD1 aligns across 8 bases. Input material: blood. This chain's CDR3 is CASSQVGQVPNYGYTF. As DNA, the CDR3 is TGTGCCAGCAGCCAAGTGGGACAGGTCCCTAACTATGGCTACACCTTC. Full variable domain (rest looked up from reference TRBV3-1 and TRBJ1-2): DTAVSQTPKYLVTQMGNDKSIKCEQNLGHDTMYWYKQDSKKFLKIMFSYNNKELIINETVPNRFSPKSPDKAHLNLHINSLELGDSAVYFCASSQVGQVPNYGYTFGSGTRLTVV.